The 32 T cell receptor beta chains listed next were all sequenced from one sample in a study of T cell repertoires in cytomegalovirus infection. No antigen has been assigned to these receptors. From the reads, TCRdb called clonotypes with MiXCR, one entry per CDR3 protein. This sample has 900,000 to 950,000 distinct CDR3 sequences; 25% to 40% occur once, and the top ten carry under 15%. The material sequenced was cultured CD8+ T cells from PBMCs, taken from culture after CMV antigen stimulation. These receptors originate from a human donor in good health (CMV status not recorded). Some clones in this sample may be carry-over from other donors' samples.

This clonotype was picked up a small number of times. The chain employs TRBV6-2 or TRBV6-3 and TRBJ1-1; D possibly corresponds to TRBD1 (5 bases). V was clipped by 4 bases and J by 6 bases, with 15 bases between them. Per germline, CDR1 MNHEY and CDR2 SVGEGT. The CDR3 length is 14 residues. In DNA form, the CDR3 reads TGTGCCAGCAGTTCCTATCCGGGGGGACCTGAAGCTTTCTTT. It yields the protein CASSSYPGGPEAFF.

V gene TRBV19 combines with J gene TRBJ1-2, with D maybe TRBD1 (5 bases). This CDR3 has 16 amino acids. Germline V CDR1 and CDR2: LNHDA, SQIVND (reference sequence). V was pared by 1 base and J by 3 bases, with 15 bases between. This CDR3 reads CASSIVPTRADYGYTF. The CDR3 DNA reads as TGTGCCAGTAGTATAGTTCCCACCAGGGCGGACTATGGCTACACCTTC.

This clonotype showed up just a few times. The chain uses TRBV10-2 and TRBJ2-2; D possibly corresponds to TRBD1 (5 bases). Germline V gene data show CDR1 as WSHSY and CDR2 as SAAADI. Trimming took 2 bases from V and 4 from J, leaving 8 bases between them. The CDR3 has 14 residues. CDR3 sequence: CASSEPGFTGELFF. The CDR3 DNA follows: TGCGCCAGCAGTGAGCCAGGGTTCACCGGGGAGCTGTTTTTT.

A remark on this clonotype: This may be a read error: a much more frequent sequence differs by one nucleotide. This chain connects TRBV7-9 to TRBJ2-1, with no clear D. Germline V CDR1 and CDR2: SEHNR, FQNEAQ (reference sequence). The CDR3 runs 16 residues. This chain's CDR3 is CANSLRRESSYNEQFF. The CDR3 coding sequence is TGTGCCAACAGCTTAAGACGTGAGAGCTCCTACAATGAGCAGTTCTTC. Supplemented by reference TRBV7-9 and TRBJ2-1, the full variable domain reads DTGVSQNPRHKITKRGQNVTFRCDPISEHNRLYWYRQTLGQGPEFLTYFQNEAQLEKSRLLSDRFSAERPKGSFSTLEIQRTEQGDSAMYLCANSLRRESSYNEQFFGPGTRLTVL.

In this sample, this clonotype turned up once. V and J are TRBV12-3 or TRBV12-4 and TRBJ2-1; D may correspond to TRBD1 or TRBD2 (6 bases each). V was pared by 7 bases and J by 7 bases, with 11 bases between. The CDR3 totals 12 residues. The CDR3 protein is CASTKGGNEQFF. CDR3 in DNA: TGTGCCAGCACCAAAGGGGGGAATGAGCAGTTCTTC.

A few counts support this clonotype. J is TRBJ2-2 and V is TRBV27; D could derive from TRBD1 or TRBD2 (5 bases each). The V gene's germline CDR1 is MNHEY and CDR2 SMNVEV (reference sequence). This CDR3 is built from 14 residues. The V and J ends lost 2 bases and 7 bases respectively, with 11 bases between them. The CDR3 nucleotides read TGTGCCAGCAGTTTAAATGGGGCGGGCGGGGAGCTGTTTTTT. Protein: CASSLNGAGGELFF.

The chain has TRBV5-4 and TRBJ2-3; D is unclear. Germline V gene lookup returns CDR1 SGHNT and CDR2 YYREEE (reference sequence). Trimming took 0 bases from V and 6 from J, leaving 8 bases between them. The CDR3 extends over 13 amino acids. The chain's CDR3 is CASSLALGDTQYF. CDR3 coding DNA: TGTGCCAGCAGCTTGGCCCTGGGCGATACGCAGTATTTT.

The V gene is TRBV10-3, the J gene TRBJ2-7, with 7 nucleotides matching TRBD1. CDR1 and CDR2 from the germline V gene are ENHRY and SYGVKD. This CDR3 comprises 15 residues. V dropped 8 bases and J dropped 2; count of bases not matched to a gene: 12. The CDR3 protein is CAIGGQPPGPYEQYF. In nucleotides, the CDR3 is TGTGCCATCGGGGGACAGCCACCCGGACCCTACGAGCAGTACTTC.

This clonotype was seen a handful of times. This chain connects TRBV9 to TRBJ2-5, with 8 bases aligning to TRBD1. From germline, CDR1 is SGDLS and CDR2 YYNGEE. Trimming cost V 0 bases and J 3 bases; bases outside gene matches: 4. The CDR3 extends over 15 amino acids. The CDR3 loop reads CASSVGGQAKETQYF. DNA for the CDR3: TGTGCCAGCAGCGTAGGGGGACAGGCCAAAGAGACCCAGTACTTC.

This clonotype came up a few times. This chain uses TRBV11-2 with TRBJ2-1; TRBD2 agrees at 12 bases. The CDR3 length is 17 residues. Germline V lookup: CDR1 SGHAT, CDR2 FQNNGV. Trimming took 3 bases from V and 2 from J; bases not matched to a gene: 5. The CDR3 region has the DNA TGTGCCAGCAGCTTCCGACTAGCGGGGGTGACCTACAATGAGCAGTTCTTC. Protein sequence: CASSFRLAGVTYNEQFF. The entire variable domain, with the rest obtained from reference TRBV11-2 and TRBJ2-1, is as follows: EAGVAQSPRYKIIEKRQSVAFWCNPISGHATLYWYQQILGQGPKLLIQFQNNGVVDDSQLPKDRFSAERLKGVDSTLKIQPAKLEDSAVYLCASSFRLAGVTYNEQFFGPGTRLTVL.

This clonotype was recorded at least ten times. The V call is TRBV7-9, the J call TRBJ2-1; tentatively, D is TRBD1 or TRBD2 (5 bases each). CDR1 is SEHNR and CDR2 is FQNEAQ in the germline V gene (reference sequence). This CDR3 has 15 amino acids. V was clipped by 1 base and J by 3 bases, with 10 bases between them. CDR3 residues: CASSLEGTNYNEQFF. As DNA, the CDR3 is TGTGCCAGCAGCTTAGAAGGGACCAACTACAATGAGCAGTTCTTC.

This chain links TRBV29-1 with TRBJ2-1; 9 nucleotides align to TRBD1. J was trimmed by 8 bases and V by 8 bases; bases with no gene match: 7. Looked up from germline, CDR1 is SQVTM and CDR2 is ANQGSEA. CDR3 length equals 12 residues. CDR3 loop: CSLTGGLDEQFF. The CDR3 bases are TGCAGCTTGACAGGGGGGTTGGATGAGCAGTTCTTC.

This clonotype was recorded once. The chain recombines TRBV27 with TRBJ1-2, with TRBD1 identical over 9 bases. CDR3 length: 16 residues. The J segment lost 8 bases and the V segment lost 0 bases, leaving 10 bases of the junction unmatched. Germline V lookup: CDR1 MNHEY, CDR2 SMNVEV (reference sequence). CDR3 nucleotide sequence: TGTGCCAGCAGTTTATCTGGACAGGGGTACAACTTGGGCTACACCTTC. It encodes CASSLSGQGYNLGYTF.

This clonotype was seen a handful of times. The chain combines TRBV6-6 with TRBJ2-5, with 7 positions matching TRBD1. V was pared by 0 bases and J by 4 bases, with 11 bases of the junction left unmatched. The CDR3 runs 17 residues. Germline V gene lookup returns CDR1 MNHNY and CDR2 SVGAGI (reference sequence). CDR3 protein: CASSYSRGRGHGETQYF. The CDR3 DNA is TGTGCCAGCAGTTACTCAAGGGGGCGCGGTCATGGAGAGACCCAGTACTTC.

The J gene is TRBJ2-5, the V gene TRBV9; 12 bases are a match to TRBD2. The CDR3 has 16 residues. The germline CDR1 and CDR2 sequences are SGDLS and YYNGEE. With V trimmed by 3 bases and J by 6 bases, 9 bases remained unmatched. The CDR3 sequence: CASSADLAGGRKTQYF. In nucleotides, the CDR3 is TGTGCCAGCAGCGCGGACCTAGCGGGGGGGAGAAAGACCCAGTACTTC.

This clonotype was seen more than once but under ten times. This rearrangement joins TRBV5-6 to TRBJ2-5; possibly TRBD1 or TRBD2 for D (5 bases each). CDR3 length equals 17 residues. Germline loops: CDR1 SGHDT, CDR2 YYEEEE. Trimming cost V 4 bases and J 2 bases, with 21 bases left between them. Here the CDR3 DNA reads TGTGCCAGCAGCGCACGGGGCCAGGGCCGCCAACAAGAGACCCAGTACTTC. As protein: CASSARGQGRQQETQYF.

This clonotype has only a few counts. V usage is TRBV6-6 and J usage is TRBJ2-3; no definite D call. V lost 11 bases, J lost 1 base, and 22 bases lay in between. Germline CDR1 reads MNHNY; CDR2 reads SVGAGI (reference sequence). The CDR3 has 16 amino acids. CDR3 nucleotide sequence: TGTGCCGGCAAAAAAATGGGGTTTGCTGGCACAGATACGCAGTATTTT. As protein: CAGKKMGFAGTDTQYF.

Many counts were recorded for this clonotype. This sequence joins TRBV7-2 and TRBJ2-1; the D is unclear. V was cut by 5 bases and J by 8 bases, with 7 bases left in between. The CDR3 consists of 11 residues. Germline V CDR1 and CDR2: SGHTA, FQGNSA. The CDR3 is CASSMTDEQFF. The CDR3 DNA sequence: TGTGCCAGCAGCATGACTGATGAGCAGTTCTTC.

This clonotype was seen only a few times. The J gene is TRBJ2-5, the V gene TRBV7-9; 11 bases are a match to TRBD2. This CDR3 has 12 amino acids. Germline lookup yields CDR1 SEHNR and CDR2 FQNEAQ (reference sequence). The J segment lost 14 bases and the V segment lost 5 bases, leaving 7 bases of the junction unmatched. The CDR3 loop reads CASSKLAGVLYF. CDR3 DNA: TGTGCCAGCAGCAAACTAGCGGGGGTCTTATACTTC.

The chain is built from TRBV9 and TRBJ1-4, with a weak D call TRBD1 (5 bases). Trimming cost V 6 bases and J 5 bases, with 17 bases left between them. Germline V CDR1 and CDR2: SGDLS, YYNGEE. This CDR3 is 15 amino acids long. The CDR3 bases are TGTGCCAGCAACAAAGGGACGGGCGCCAATGAAAAACTGTTTTTT. It translates to CASNKGTGANEKLFF.

The chain links TRBV6-6 to TRBJ2-7; 11 positions match TRBD2. This CDR3 has 16 amino acids. The germline CDR1 and CDR2 sequences are MNHNY and SVGAGI (reference sequence). The V gene end was trimmed by 6 bases and the J gene end by 5 bases; junction bases not matched to a gene: 12. The chain's CDR3 is CASSPNGLAGGDEQYV. For the CDR3, the DNA is TGTGCCAGCAGCCCCAACGGCCTAGCGGGGGGTGACGAGCAGTACGTC.

This clonotype occurred a few times. The chain carries TRBV7-9 and TRBJ2-7; D may be TRBD1 (5 bases). The CDR3 sequence is 13 residues long. The germline gives CDR1 SEHNR, CDR2 FQNEAQ (reference sequence). V was trimmed by 5 bases and J by 2 bases, leaving 10 bases between them. In DNA, the CDR3 is TGTGCCAGCAGCCGAAAGGGGACCTACGAGCAGTACTTC. This codes for CASSRKGTYEQYF.

With regard to this clonotype: The final CDR3 position lacks the conserved phenylalanine or tryptophan, pointing to a likely read error. The V gene is TRBV6-2 or TRBV6-3, the J gene TRBJ2-3, with D hard to call. Germline V gene lookup returns CDR1 MNHEY and CDR2 SVGEGT. V was trimmed by 6 bases and J by 5 bases, leaving 6 bases between them. The CDR3 covers 11 residues. CDR3 in amino acids: CASSRRDTQYL. In DNA form, the CDR3 reads TGTGCCAGCAGCCGGAGAGATACGCAGTATCTT.

This clonotype has ten or more counts. The gene calls are TRBV7-9 and TRBJ2-1; 8 bases are shared with TRBD2. Germline V gene lookup returns CDR1 SEHNR and CDR2 FQNEAQ (reference sequence). The CDR3 covers 15 residues. Unmatched junction bases numbered 8, after V lost 1 base and J lost 9 bases. CDR3 coding DNA: TGTGCCAGCAGCTTAGTTTCCGGGGGGGCCGGTGAGCAGTTCTTC. This gives the protein CASSLVSGGAGEQFF.

Only a few counts were recorded for this clonotype. The V gene is TRBV6-2 or TRBV6-3, the J gene TRBJ1-5; D gene ambiguous. The CDR3 consists of 16 residues. Per germline, CDR1 MNHEY and CDR2 SVGEGT. The V end was cut by 0 bases, the J end by 0 bases, with 9 bases between. The CDR3, as DNA: TGTGCCAGCAGTTACTCGTTGGGGTATAGCAATCAGCCCCAGCATTTT. It translates to CASSYSLGYSNQPQHF.

The J gene is TRBJ2-3, the V gene TRBV12-3 or TRBV12-4; 14 bases map to TRBD2. The CDR3 is 17 residues long. With 5 bases clipped from V and 2 bases from J, the junction kept 6 bases outside the gene matches. Written as DNA, the CDR3 is TGTGCCAGCAGTCCGGGACTAGCGGGGGCGAACACAGATACGCAGTATTTT. Protein sequence: CASSPGLAGANTDTQYF.

The chain is built from TRBV19 and TRBJ2-5; weak D call: TRBD2 (5 bases). Germline V gene lookup returns CDR1 LNHDA and CDR2 SQIVND (reference sequence). The CDR3 consists of 13 residues. Trimming took 1 base from V and 3 from J, leaving 6 bases between them. The CDR3 DNA reads as TGTGCCAGTAGTATAGCCGGGGAAGAGACCCAGTACTTC. It yields the protein CASSIAGEETQYF.

This chain links TRBV27 with TRBJ1-6; 8 bases line up with TRBD1. Germline CDR1 reads MNHEY; CDR2 reads SMNVEV (reference sequence). The CDR3 covers 12 residues. J gave up 14 bases and V 6 bases, and 6 bases lay outside the gene matches. The CDR3 coding sequence is TGTGCCAGCAGGCGGACAGGGAAAGCCCTCCACTTT. It codes for CASRRTGKALHF.

This clonotype showed up many times. The chain is built from TRBV27 and TRBJ1-5, with TRBD1 matching 11 bases. J lost 5 bases, V lost 6 bases, and 9 bases had no gene match. The CDR3 length is 16 residues. Per germline, CDR1 MNHEY and CDR2 SMNVEV (reference sequence). The CDR3 nucleotides read TGTGCCAGCAGCCATCGGACAGGGGGCAGGGATCAGCCCCAGCATTTT. Protein product: CASSHRTGGRDQPQHF.

The chain carries TRBV6-5 and TRBJ1-5; TRBD1 might be the D (5 bases). The CDR3 is 16 residues long. V shed 2 bases and J shed 4 bases, with 15 bases lying between them. Looked up from germline, CDR1 is MNHEY and CDR2 is SVGAGI. The CDR3 sequence is CASSYGGPDRNQPQHF. The CDR3 DNA reads TGTGCCAGCAGTTACGGGGGACCGGATCGGAATCAGCCCCAGCATTTT.

CDR3 nucleotide sequence: TGTGCCAGCAGCCGTACTTCGGGACAGACCGCTGATGGCTACACCTTC. Translation gives CASSRTSGQTADGYTF. This chain uses TRBV5-4 with TRBJ1-2, with 7 bases fitting TRBD1. The V gene end was trimmed by 4 bases and the J gene end by 6 bases; junction bases not matched to a gene: 15. This CDR3 is built from 16 residues. The germline CDR1 and CDR2 sequences are SGHNT and YYREEE (reference sequence).

This chain joins TRBV6-6 and TRBJ1-2, with 8 bases matching TRBD1. This CDR3 region has 16 residues. The germline gives CDR1 MNHNY, CDR2 SVGAGI (reference sequence). V gave up 7 bases and J gave up 4 bases; unmatched junction bases: 14. CDR3 sequence: CASIPIRGPSAYGYTF. The CDR3 region has the DNA TGTGCCAGCATCCCCATCAGGGGGCCCTCCGCCTATGGCTACACCTTC.